These T cell receptor beta chains were read from a single sample in a study of immune cell composition in non-small cell lung cancer. The repertoire was sequenced with immunoSEQ multiplex PCR; TCRdb's copy has only in-frame clones and lacks some. Seen here are around 2,400 clones, more than 65% observed once, and the top ten hold roughly a fifth. What was sequenced was non-adjacent lung tissue. Source of these receptors: a human donor with non-small cell lung cancer. The CDR3 runs from the conserved cysteine through the conserved F or W.

v_call: TRBV5-1
j_call: TRBJ1-4
cdr3_length: 15
cdr3_aa: CASSVFGTGNEKLFF

v_call: TRBV9
j_call: TRBJ2-1
cdr3_length: 16
cdr3_aa: CASSVWASGGYNEQFF

v_call: TRBV11-2
j_call: TRBJ2-3
cdr3_length: 14
cdr3_aa: CASQTSGGTDTQYF

v_call: TRBV5-1
j_call: TRBJ2-7
cdr3_length: 15
cdr3_aa: CASSPSGQGLYEQYF

v_call: TRBV11-3
j_call: TRBJ2-7
cdr3_length: 14
cdr3_aa: CASSFPEGTYEQYF

v_call: TRBV5-1
j_call: TRBJ1-1
cdr3_length: 14
cdr3_aa: CASSLGGGNTEAFF

v_call: TRBV10-2
j_call: TRBJ2-5
cdr3_length: 15
cdr3_aa: CASSGALEKQPREYF

v_call: TRBV7-2
j_call: TRBJ2-5
cdr3_length: 14
cdr3_aa: CASSLVALGETQYF

v_call: TRBV6-5
j_call: TRBJ1-2
cdr3_length: 13
cdr3_aa: CASSFGTGGGYTF

v_call: TRBV6-1
j_call: TRBJ2-7
cdr3_length: 15
cdr3_aa: CASGGLAETLYEQYF

v_call: TRBV7-9
j_call: TRBJ1-2
cdr3_length: 12
cdr3_aa: CASSLSGFGYTF

v_call: TRBV7-7
j_call: TRBJ2-3
cdr3_length: 15
cdr3_aa: CASSSSGGATDTQYF

v_call: TRBV5-1
j_call: TRBJ1-2
cdr3_length: 15
cdr3_aa: CASSLAAGANYGYTF

v_call: TRBV19
j_call: TRBJ1-1
cdr3_length: 16
cdr3_aa: CASSIAEENFNTEAFF

v_call: TRBV6-1
j_call: TRBJ1-4
cdr3_length: 16
cdr3_aa: CASSEGGGRVYEKLFF

v_call: TRBV30
j_call: TRBJ2-7
cdr3_length: 12
cdr3_aa: CANYGAGGEQYF

v_call: TRBV19
j_call: TRBJ1-2
cdr3_length: 13
cdr3_aa: CASKGDRAYGYTF

v_call: TRBV6-1
j_call: TRBJ1-1
cdr3_length: 17
cdr3_aa: CASSAQGYAVGNTEAFF

v_call: TRBV11-2
j_call: TRBJ1-2
cdr3_length: 13
cdr3_aa: CASSRARGYGYTF